Each of the 17 T cell receptor beta chains below was sequenced from the same sample in a study of T cells after yellow fever vaccination. TCRdb re-derived calls from the 5' RACE reads in MiXCR, one entry per CDR3 protein. The table lists about 300,000 distinct CDR3 sequences, around 7% of them singletons. The sample was PBMCs, taken about 49 days after the first yellow fever vaccination. Receptors were obtained from a man aged 18 to 29 who received the YFV17D yellow fever vaccine.

The table lists this clonotype with a few counts. The chain has TRBV2 and TRBJ1-5; D unresolved. Between the trimmed V and J ends, which lost 5 bases and 2 bases, there was a span of 10 bases. CDR1 is SNHLY, CDR2 FYNNEI, per germline. The CDR3 is 14 amino acids. CDR3 loop: CASSKESGNQPQHF. The CDR3 DNA reads TGTGCCAGCAGTAAGGAAAGCGGCAATCAGCCCCAGCATTTT.

The gene calls are TRBV27 and TRBJ2-7; D might be TRBD2 (6 bases). The length of the CDR3 is 13 residues. In germline, CDR1 is MNHEY, CDR2 SMNVEV (reference sequence). V gave up 3 bases and J gave up 5 bases, with 11 bases separating them. Here the CDR3 DNA reads TGTGCCAGCAGTTTCGTCACTAGCCACGAGCAGTACTTC. Its translation is CASSFVTSHEQYF.

The chain couples TRBV27 to TRBJ2-4, with D possibly matching TRBD2 (6 bases). CDR1 is MNHEY, CDR2 SMNVEV, per germline (reference sequence). Trimming removed 4 bases from V and 0 bases from J, with 13 bases in between. The CDR3 runs to 16 residues. The CDR3 protein is CASSCPGGLAKNIQYF. In DNA form, the CDR3 reads TGTGCCAGCAGTTGTCCCGGGGGACTAGCCAAAAACATTCAGTACTTC.

V is TRBV3-1 and J is TRBJ2-3; 12 nucleotides match TRBD2. V was clipped by 4 bases and J by 2 bases; unmatched bases: 7. Germline lookup yields CDR1 LGHDT and CDR2 YNNKEL (reference sequence). CDR3 length: 17 amino acids. CDR3 sequence: CASSRRTSGDFTDTQYF. The CDR3 DNA reads as TGTGCCAGCAGCCGCCGGACTAGCGGGGATTTCACAGATACGCAGTATTTT.

The chain uses TRBV29-1 and TRBJ2-3; tentatively, D is TRBD2 (6 bases). Germline V gene lookup returns CDR1 SQVTM and CDR2 ANQGSEA. Trimming removed 0 bases from V and 3 bases from J, with 16 bases in between. CDR3 length: 16 residues. The CDR3 DNA reads TGCAGCGTTGAAGATTGGGGAGGAGTGGCGACAGATACGCAGTATTTT. This codes for CSVEDWGGVATDTQYF.

V is TRBV7-2 and J is TRBJ1-3; D remains ambiguous. Trimming pared 5 bases from V and 0 bases from J, leaving 8 bases between. The CDR3 runs 14 residues. Germline lookup yields CDR1 SGHTA and CDR2 FQGNSA. As DNA, the CDR3 is TGTGCCAGCAGCCTCCAGAGCTCTGGAAACACCATATATTTT. Protein: CASSLQSSGNTIYF.

This sequence joins TRBV12-3 or TRBV12-4 and TRBJ2-1, with TRBD2 identical over 9 bases. Trimming cost V 4 bases and J 4 bases; bases outside gene matches: 5. The CDR3 runs to 15 residues. The CDR3 here is CASSSSGGQYNEQFF. CDR3 nucleotides: TGTGCCAGCAGTTCAAGCGGGGGGCAATACAATGAGCAGTTCTTC.

This sequence joins TRBV7-6 and TRBJ2-3; D gene unclear. The CDR3 is 14 residues long. Trimming stripped 1 base from V and 3 bases from J, with 8 bases between. Looked up from germline, CDR1 is SGHVS and CDR2 is FNYEAQ. The CDR3 sequence is CASSLGPKTDTQYF. The CDR3 region has the DNA TGTGCCAGCAGCTTAGGTCCGAAAACAGATACGCAGTATTTT.

This clonotype came up many times. The genes are TRBV12-3 or TRBV12-4 and TRBJ2-1; 15 bases match TRBD2. CDR3 size: 18 residues. The J segment lost 2 bases and the V segment lost 5 bases, leaving 7 bases of the junction unmatched. DNA for the CDR3: TGTGCCAGCAGTCGTGGACTAGCGGGGGGGACTGCCTACAATGAGCAGTTCTTC. Protein product: CASSRGLAGGTAYNEQFF.

This clonotype has only a few counts. The chain employs TRBV5-1 and TRBJ2-1, with 7 nucleotides matching TRBD2. The junction had 8 bases not matched to a gene; V was cut back by 4 bases and J by 4 bases. Germline V CDR1 and CDR2: SGHRS, YFSETQ. The length of the CDR3 is 15 residues. CDR3 region: CASSETGGRYNEQFF. CDR3 sequence (DNA): TGCGCCAGCAGCGAGACCGGGGGGAGGTACAATGAGCAGTTCTTC. Combining the CDR3 with reference TRBV5-1 and TRBJ2-1 gives the whole variable domain KAGVTQTPRYLIKTRGQQVTLSCSPISGHRSVSWYQQTPGQGLQFLFEYFSETQRNKGNFPGRFSGRQFSNSRSEMNVSTLELGDSALYLCASSETGGRYNEQFFGPGTRLTVL.

The chain combines TRBV19 with TRBJ2-4; unclear D gene. Looked up from germline, CDR1 is LNHDA and CDR2 is SQIVND (reference sequence). The CDR3 totals 15 residues. V lost 3 bases and J lost 0, with 9 bases in between. The CDR3 DNA reads TGTGCCAGTAGTATGCTCGTACCAGCCAAAAACATTCAGTACTTC. Protein sequence: CASSMLVPAKNIQYF.

This clonotype was seen repeatedly, ten times or more. The chain joins TRBV4-1 to TRBJ2-7, with 11 bases matching TRBD2. This CDR3 contains 15 residues. Germline CDR1 is MGHRA and CDR2 is YSYEKL. The trim removed 3 bases at V and 4 bases at J, leaving 5 bases unmatched. The chain's CDR3 is CASSQTSGEGYEQYV. CDR3 DNA sequence: TGCGCCAGCAGCCAGACTAGCGGGGAAGGGTACGAGCAGTACGTC.

On this clonotype: A single base separates this from a much larger clone, so it may be a read error. The CDR3 protein is CASSLGTGVDSPLHF. CDR3 coding DNA: TGCGCCAGCAGCTTGGGGACAGGGGTCGATTCACCCCTCCACTTT. The J gene is TRBJ1-6, the V gene TRBV5-1; 9 nucleotides align to TRBD1. CDR3 length: 15 residues. CDR1 and CDR2 from the germline V gene are SGHRS and YFSETQ. Trimming cost V 0 bases and J 8 bases; bases outside gene matches: 3. The full variable domain, with the rest looked up from reference TRBV5-1 and TRBJ1-6, is KAGVTQTPRYLIKTRGQQVTLSCSPISGHRSVSWYQQTPGQGLQFLFEYFSETQRNKGNFPGRFSGRQFSNSRSEMNVSTLELGDSALYLCASSLGTGVDSPLHFGNGTRLTVT.

This clonotype was found many times. The chain carries TRBV15 and TRBJ2-5; D assignment may be TRBD1 or TRBD2 (5 bases each). There are 17 residues in the CDR3. Germline V gene lookup returns CDR1 LNHNV and CDR2 YYDKDF (reference sequence). V shed 5 bases and J shed 2 bases, with 21 bases lying between them. In DNA form, the CDR3 reads TGTGCCACCAGCGGTGGGGCCGGGGACCCTTATCAAGAGACCCAGTACTTC. Translated, it gives CATSGGAGDPYQETQYF.

This clonotype was observed at least ten times. The chain joins TRBV5-1 to TRBJ2-5; 9 bases map to TRBD2. The V and J ends lost 3 bases and 5 bases, in that order; junction bases with no gene match: 5. Germline V gives CDR1 SGHRS, CDR2 YFSETQ. CDR3 length: 14 residues. The CDR3 bases are TGCGCCAGCAGCTCGACTAGCGGTGCGGAGACCCAGTACTTC. Amino acid sequence: CASSSTSGAETQYF.

The table lists this clonotype with many counts. The chain links TRBV7-9 to TRBJ2-3; 12 bases align to TRBD1. The V gene's germline CDR1 is SEHNR and CDR2 FQNEAQ (reference sequence). The V segment lost 4 bases and the J segment 6 bases; nucleotides outside the gene matches: 8. This CDR3 contains 16 residues. In DNA form, the CDR3 reads TGTGCCAGCAGCTCGACCGGGACAGGGGGCCTCGATACGCAGTATTTT. This sequence encodes CASSSTGTGGLDTQYF. Together with reference TRBV7-9 and TRBJ2-3, the CDR3 gives the full variable domain: DTGVSQNPRHKITKRGQNVTFRCDPISEHNRLYWYRQTLGQGPEFLTYFQNEAQLEKSRLLSDRFSAERPKGSFSTLEIQRTEQGDSAMYLCASSSTGTGGLDTQYFGPGTRLTVL.

This chain links TRBV12-5 with TRBJ2-1; 8 bases match TRBD2. The germline CDR1 and CDR2 sequences are LGHNT and FRNRAP. The CDR3 totals 13 residues. J was trimmed by 5 bases and V by 8 bases; bases with no gene match: 5. The CDR3 protein is CASRNSGDNEQFF. CDR3 DNA sequence: TGTGCTAGTCGAAATAGCGGGGACAATGAGCAGTTCTTC.